A selection of T cell receptor beta chains follows, all from one sample in a study of T cells in Graves' hyperthyroidism and ophthalmopathy. TCRdb processed the multiplex PCR reads anew with MiXCR; each CDR3 protein has one entry. The sample shows approximately 360,000 distinct CDR3 sequences, around 14% of them seen only once. Sample: blood. These receptors originate from a woman younger than 35 with Graves' hyperthyroidism that later progressed to Graves' ophthalmopathy. Each CDR3 is given with its conserved first and last residue. The order of the fields is J gene, V gene, D gene, CDR3 protein. The D gene is left open where the match is weak.

TRBJ1-2 TRBV29-1 NA CSAADGGLYGYTF
TRBJ1-5 TRBV2 NA CASSEGGAGSSLSNQPQHF
TRBJ2-6 TRBV7-9 NA CASSPGWGRGSGANVLTF
TRBJ1-5 TRBV4-2 NA CASSQELHSNQPQHF
TRBJ2-7 TRBV12-3/TRBV12-4 TRBD2 CASSLKRTSAFSEQYF
TRBJ1-5 TRBV28 TRBD1 CASSQRGRRNQPQHF
TRBJ2-2 TRBV24-1 NA CATSDHRQTNTGELFF
TRBJ2-1 TRBV7-2 TRBD2 CASSLAGGSREQFF
TRBJ1-5 TRBV28 NA CASSSGVVQPQHF
TRBJ2-1 TRBV5-4 TRBD2 CASSLLGLAWNEQFF
TRBJ2-3 TRBV2 TRBD1 CASSLGGQSTDTQYF
TRBJ1-6 TRBV19 NA CASSPIRAGDSPLHF
TRBJ2-7 TRBV6-2/TRBV6-3 NA CASEGLEGSYEQYF
TRBJ1-1 TRBV27 NA CASSFGTNTEAFF
TRBJ1-5 TRBV28 NA CASSSRQPQHF
TRBJ2-1 TRBV7-9 NA CASSSDPGFPYNEQFF
TRBJ1-1 TRBV2 TRBD1 CASMWGWTGVVAFF
TRBJ2-1 TRBV5-1 NA CASSLVYNEQFF
TRBJ2-2 TRBV2 NA CASAGGGELFF
TRBJ2-5 TRBV20-1 NA CSARGGSTLETQYF
TRBJ1-2 TRBV12-3/TRBV12-4 TRBD1 CASSLFGQGGGYTF
TRBJ2-1 TRBV27 NA CASSPIGVSSYNEQFF
TRBJ2-1 TRBV12-3/TRBV12-4 NA CASKRGTGESSYNEQFF
TRBJ1-2 TRBV5-1 TRBD1 CASSFDRGGYTF
TRBJ2-3 TRBV5-1 TRBD1 CASSLPEQGASDTQYF
TRBJ2-7 TRBV9 NA CASSGPQSYEQYF
TRBJ2-5 TRBV28 TRBD1 CASSLSPGQSEETQYF